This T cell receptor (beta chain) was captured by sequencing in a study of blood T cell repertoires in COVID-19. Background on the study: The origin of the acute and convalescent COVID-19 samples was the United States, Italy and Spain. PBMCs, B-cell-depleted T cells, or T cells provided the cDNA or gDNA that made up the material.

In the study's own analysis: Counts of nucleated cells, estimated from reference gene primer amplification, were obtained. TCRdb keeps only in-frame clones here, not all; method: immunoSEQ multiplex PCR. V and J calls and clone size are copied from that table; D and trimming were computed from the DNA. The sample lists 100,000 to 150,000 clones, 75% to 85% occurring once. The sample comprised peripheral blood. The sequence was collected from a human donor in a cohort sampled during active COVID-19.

CDR3 residues: CASSRDRYEQYF. The CDR3 nucleotides read TGTGCCAGCAGTCGGGACAGATACGAGCAGTACTTC. The chain employs TRBV6-2 or TRBV6-3 and TRBJ2-7; 7 bases map to TRBD1. This CDR3 spans 12 amino acids. Trimming took 5 bases from V and 4 from J; bases not matched to a gene: 2. Per the germline V gene, CDR1 is MNHEY and CDR2 is SVGEGT.